The sequence of this TCR beta chain was determined in a study of regulatory T cells in long-lasting Graves disease. Study-level results: Only a small sample size was used, which may have cut accuracy. Newly diagnosed Graves' patients exceeded persistent ones in TCR diversity. There was favoring of TRBV28, TRBJ1-2 and TRBJ2-5 in persistent disease.

Assembly of TCR beta libraries relied on iRepertoire HTBI primers together with Arm-PCR of CDR3 regions. TCRdb reanalysed the multiplex PCR reads using MiXCR and keeps one entry per CDR3 protein. In the table there are 510,000 or so distinct CDR3 sequences, approximately 12% of which are singletons. The sample's time point: newly diagnosed GD, antithyroid drugs for less than 3 months. PBMC RNA was the source of the TCR library. This clonotype was seen repeatedly, ten times or more. What it binds is unknown. There are 14 residues in the CDR3. Per germline, CDR1 SGHRS and CDR2 YFSETQ. The V end was cut by 5 bases, the J end by 1 base, with 12 bases between. This sample was shared with a second study, whose subject was T cells in Graves' hyperthyroidism and ophthalmopathy. That paper notes: Initially, a first-round RT-PCR of the TCR CDR3 employed the HTBI primer set.

V gene TRBV5-1 combines with J gene TRBJ1-2; the D is unclear. This sequence originates from a woman in her 30s with Graves disease. The sequencing used peripheral blood mononuclear cells (PBMCs), collected at new diagnosis, from a patient treated with antithyroid drugs. The CDR3 sequence: CASSPDGSNYGYTF. CDR3 nucleotides: TGCGCCAGCAGTCCGGATGGCAGTAACTATGGCTACACCTTC.